One and the same sample provided the 14 T cell receptor beta chains below, sequenced in a study of T-cell reconstitution after alpha-beta-depleted transplantation in children. Unique molecular identifiers were used to barcode this TCRbeta library. TCRdb itself ran the PCR reads through MiXCR, one entry per CDR3 protein. Among fewer than 450,000 distinct CDR3 sequences, around 15% were seen once, and the ten largest hold about 41%. Sample: PBMCs, mostly from graft donor cells, taken 360 days after TCRalphabeta/CD19-depleted stem cell transplant. These receptors came from a male patient under 10 years old who had a stem cell transplant for acute lymphoblastic leukemia, so the T cells may come from the graft donor.

The V gene is TRBV4-1, the J gene TRBJ1-5; 9 nucleotides line up with TRBD1. The CDR3 loop spans 16 amino acids. The ends lost 3 bases at V and 1 base at J; junction bases unmatched: 4. The germline V gene has CDR1 MGHRA and CDR2 YSYEKL. DNA for the CDR3: TGCGCCAGCAGCCAGGGACAGGGTTCGAGCAATCAGCCCCAGCATTTT. The encoded protein is CASSQGQGSSNQPQHF.

This clonotype was detected only a few times. The rearrangement links TRBV20-1 to TRBJ2-7, with D possibly matching TRBD1 (5 bases). Germline V gene lookup returns CDR1 DFQATT and CDR2 SNEGSKA (reference sequence). The CDR3 runs to 14 residues. Trimming removed 5 bases at V and 3 bases at J, with 17 bases between. CDR3 DNA sequence: TGCAGTGCTCCTGGTCCTAGGGGCTTCTACGAGCAGTACTTC. Residues: CSAPGPRGFYEQYF.

This chain links TRBV3-1 with TRBJ2-7; 13 bases agree with TRBD2. There are 16 residues in the CDR3. Germline lookup yields CDR1 LGHDT and CDR2 YNNKEL (reference sequence). V was pared by 5 bases and J by 4 bases, with 8 bases of the junction left unmatched. The CDR3 DNA is TGTGCCAGCAGCTTCACCGGGACTAGCGGGATATACGAGCAGTACTTC. Translating it yields CASSFTGTSGIYEQYF.

This sequence joins TRBV5-1 and TRBJ2-3; TRBD2 matches 9 bases. The CDR3 sequence is 14 residues long. Germline assignment: CDR1 SGHRS and CDR2 YFSETQ. V lost 7 bases and J lost 2; bases outside the gene matches: 5. The CDR3 DNA reads as TGCGCCAGCTTTAGCGGGAGAGACACAGATACGCAGTATTTT. It is translated as CASFSGRDTDTQYF.

The V call is TRBV20-1, the J call TRBJ2-7, with 9 bases fitting TRBD1. Looked up from germline, CDR1 is DFQATT and CDR2 is SNEGSKA (reference sequence). The CDR3 length is 15 residues. Trimming took 3 bases from V and 6 from J; bases not matched to a gene: 12. The CDR3 loop reads CSARDLTGGGAEQYF. The CDR3 region has the DNA TGCAGTGCTAGGGATTTGACAGGGGGAGGTGCCGAGCAGTACTTC.

This clonotype was observed many times. This sequence joins TRBV28 and TRBJ2-4; possible D gene TRBD2, 6 bases. The CDR3 extends over 16 amino acids. Per germline, CDR1 MDHEN and CDR2 SYDVKM. The V gene lost 6 bases and the J gene lost 0 bases, with 15 bases spanning the gap. CDR3 sequence: CASSPPPGLAKNIQYF. The CDR3 nucleotides are TGTGCCAGCAGCCCCCCCCCGGGACTAGCCAAAAACATTCAGTACTTC.

The chain employs TRBV6-2 or TRBV6-3 and TRBJ2-7; 9 bases align to TRBD1. CDR3 length equals 18 residues. The V and J ends lost 3 bases and 2 bases, in that order; junction bases with no gene match: 14. Looked up from germline, CDR1 is MNHEY and CDR2 is SVGEGT. The CDR3: CASSYMFRGTGWAYEQYF. The CDR3 bases are TGTGCCAGCAGTTATATGTTCCGAGGGACAGGGTGGGCCTACGAGCAGTACTTC.

In its sample, this clonotype was seen many times. The chain has TRBV12-3 or TRBV12-4 and TRBJ2-4; D ambiguous. V dropped 1 base and J dropped 9 bases, with 13 bases sitting between them. The CDR3 contains 14 residues. The CDR3 nucleotides are TGTGCCAGCAGTTTAGGGACCTCGGGCCGCATTCAGTACTTC. This gives the protein CASSLGTSGRIQYF.

This clonotype was counted at least ten times. The rearrangement joins TRBV7-8 to TRBJ2-1; weak D call: TRBD1 (6 bases). V was pared by 5 bases and J by 8 bases, with 25 bases between. CDR3 length: 17 residues. CDR1 SGHVS and CDR2 FQNEAQ come from the germline V gene. CDR3 sequence reads: CASSPRVLLGGVYEQFF. The CDR3 coding sequence is TGTGCCAGCAGCCCCCGCGTTCTCCTAGGGGGTGTCTATGAGCAGTTCTTC.

The chain has TRBV12-3 or TRBV12-4 and TRBJ2-2; unclear D gene. There are 12 residues in the CDR3. V was cut by 8 bases and J by 4 bases, with 8 bases left in between. The CDR3: CASGVATGELFF. The CDR3 coding sequence is TGTGCCAGCGGGGTCGCCACCGGGGAGCTGTTTTTT.

The sample holds many counts of this clonotype. V gene TRBV3-1 combines with J gene TRBJ2-1, with TRBD2 matching 10 bases. Per germline, CDR1 LGHDT and CDR2 YNNKEL (reference sequence). V lost 5 bases, J lost 0 bases, and 4 bases stayed unmatched. CDR3 size: 16 residues. The CDR3, as DNA: TGTGCCAGCAGCAATAGCGGGAGGAGCTCCTACAATGAGCAGTTCTTC. Translation: CASSNSGRSSYNEQFF.

There are a few counts of this clonotype. The rearrangement uses TRBV9 and TRBJ2-2, with TRBD2 matching 8 bases. This CDR3 region has 16 residues. The V gene's germline CDR1 is SGDLS and CDR2 YYNGEE. V was pared by 2 bases and J by 3 bases, with 6 bases of the junction left unmatched. The CDR3 region is CASSVIAGRDTGELFF. The CDR3 DNA is TGTGCCAGCAGCGTTATAGCGGGAAGGGACACCGGGGAGCTGTTTTTT.

The sample holds many counts of this clonotype. The rearrangement joins TRBV28 to TRBJ2-1; D is unresolved. The V end was cut by 5 bases, the J end by 2 bases, with 13 bases between. Germline CDR1 reads MDHEN; CDR2 reads SYDVKM. The CDR3 consists of 15 residues. Here the CDR3 reads CASSPNFTPYNEQFF. The CDR3, as DNA: TGTGCCAGCAGTCCCAACTTTACTCCCTACAATGAGCAGTTCTTC.

This clonotype was seen more than once but under ten times. The chain carries TRBV28 and TRBJ1-1, with D unresolved. CDR3 length: 15 amino acids. The V and J ends lost 5 bases and 1 base respectively, with 14 bases between them. Germline V gene data show CDR1 as MDHEN and CDR2 as SYDVKM. The CDR3 DNA follows: TGTGCCAGCAGTGCTGTAGAGGTAGGGAACACTGAAGCTTTCTTT. Its protein product is CASSAVEVGNTEAFF.